The 22 T cell receptor beta chains presented below share a single source sample, sequenced in a study of T cell responses to AZD1222 COVID-19 vaccine. TCRdb keeps only in-frame clones here, not all; method: immunoSEQ multiplex PCR. The table has more than 95,000 clones, less than 95% seen once. Specimen: peripheral blood, collected on day 0 of MenACWY control vaccination. The receptor source for this set is an adult in good health.

This clone appeared a single time. This chain uses TRBV30 with TRBJ2-5, with TRBD2 matching over 8 bases. The length of the CDR3 is 14 residues. Per the germline V gene, CDR1 is GTSNPN and CDR2 is SVGIG (reference sequence). V gave up 2 bases and J gave up 5 bases; unmatched junction bases: 7. CDR3 DNA sequence: TGTGCCTGGAGTCGGGGGGGGTTGGACGAGACCCAGTACTTC. Translating gives CAWSRGGLDETQYF.

By frequency in the sample, this clone is medium-sized. V is TRBV5-8 and J is TRBJ2-7; TRBD2 is a possible D gene (6 bases). Germline-derived CDR1 and CDR2 are SGHTS and YDEGEE. The CDR3 runs to 15 residues. V dropped 4 bases and J dropped 6 bases, with 20 bases sitting between them. CDR3 region: CASSRPGLLASEQYF. DNA for the CDR3: TGTGCCAGCAGCCGCCCGGGACTCCTGGCCTCCGAGCAGTACTTC.

The chain recombines TRBV7-9 with TRBJ1-6; 8 bases map to TRBD1. The ends lost 3 bases at V and 8 bases at J; junction bases unmatched: 6. Germline V gene data show CDR1 as SEHNR and CDR2 as FQNEAQ (reference sequence). The CDR3 sequence is 15 residues long. This CDR3 is CASSFVQGGDSPLHF. DNA of the CDR3: TGTGCCAGCAGCTTTGTACAGGGGGGGGATTCACCCCTCCACTTT. The entire variable domain, with the rest obtained from reference TRBV7-9 and TRBJ1-6, is as follows: DTGVSQNPRHKITKRGQNVTFRCDPISEHNRLYWYRQTLGQGPEFLTYFQNEAQLEKSRLLSDRFSAERPKGSFSTLEIQRTEQGDSAMYLCASSFVQGGDSPLHFGNGTRLTVT.

About this clone itself: Additional DNA sequences in this sample encode the identical CDR3. CDR3 in DNA: TGTGCCAGCAGCTTATTCGGGTCGGGGGGGGTGTCCTACGAGCAGTACGTC. Translated: CASSLFGSGGVSYEQYV. The rearrangement uses TRBV7-8 and TRBJ2-7; TRBD2 matches 8 bases. Germline assignment: CDR1 SGHVS and CDR2 FQNEAQ. This CDR3 contains 17 residues. V trimming: 2 bases; J trimming: 1 base; junction bases outside the gene matches: 10.

J is TRBJ1-4 and V is TRBV3-1 (or the pseudogene TRBV3-2), with 7 nucleotides matching TRBD1. The CDR3 loop spans 17 amino acids. CDR1 is LGHDT, CDR2 YNNKEL, per germline (reference sequence). The V segment lost 6 bases and the J segment 0 bases; nucleotides outside the gene matches: 10. The CDR3 region has the DNA TGTGCCAGCAGGGAGACAGGGAGGGGTGCAACTAATGAAAAACTGTTTTTT. Protein sequence: CASRETGRGATNEKLFF.

The rearrangement links TRBV27 to TRBJ1-6, with TRBD1 as a possible D gene (5 bases). This CDR3 contains 18 residues. V lost 5 bases to trimming and J lost 0 bases, with 17 bases between them. Germline V lookup: CDR1 MNHEY, CDR2 SMNVEV (reference sequence). This chain's CDR3 is CASSPKGLRSSYNSPLHF. CDR3 in DNA: TGTGCCAGCAGTCCTAAGGGACTGAGGAGCTCCTATAATTCACCCCTCCACTTT.

V gene TRBV18 combines with J gene TRBJ2-7; TRBD2 matches at 7 bases. Germline values: CDR1 KGHSH, CDR2 LQKENI. The CDR3 is made up of 14 amino acids. V was clipped by 1 base and J by 2 bases; unmatched bases: 2. This CDR3 reads CASSPQGTTYEQYF. The DNA of the CDR3 is TGTGCCAGCTCACCACAGGGGACTACCTACGAGCAGTACTTC.

The chain recombines TRBV11-2 with TRBJ2-3; TRBD2 might be the D (7 bases). V was trimmed by 1 base and J by 3 bases, leaving 14 bases between them. Germline lookup yields CDR1 SGHAT and CDR2 FQNNGV. This CDR3 spans 16 amino acids. In nucleotides, the CDR3 is TGTGCCAGCAGCTTAGTTCGCGGGGGCGGTACAGATACGCAGTATTTT. Protein sequence: CASSLVRGGGTDTQYF.

V and J are TRBV28 and TRBJ2-1; 14 bases line up with TRBD2. J gave up 8 bases and V 6 bases, and 3 bases lay outside the gene matches. The CDR3 loop spans 14 amino acids. Germline lookup yields CDR1 MDHEN and CDR2 SYDVKM. CDR3 protein: CASRGLAGDYEQFF. The CDR3 nucleotides are TGTGCCAGCAGGGGACTAGCGGGAGACTATGAGCAGTTCTTC. Together with reference TRBV28 and TRBJ2-1, the CDR3 gives the full variable domain: DVKVTQSSRYLVKRTGEKVFLECVQDMDHENMFWYRQDPGLGLRLIYFSYDVKMKEKGDIPEGYSVSREKKERFSLILESASTNQTSMYLCASRGLAGDYEQFFGPGTRLTVL.

The CDR3 protein is CASSIARRSGELFF. In DNA, the CDR3 is TGTGCCAGTAGTATAGCCCGCAGATCCGGGGAGCTGTTTTTT. The chain carries TRBV19 and TRBJ2-2, with D uncertain. The CDR3 consists of 14 residues. Germline V gives CDR1 LNHDA, CDR2 SQIVND (reference sequence). Trimming took 1 base from V and 6 from J, leaving 9 bases between them.

The J gene is TRBJ2-1, the V gene TRBV28, with D maybe TRBD2 (6 bases). V was shortened by 3 bases and J by 3 bases, with 15 bases between the two germline ends. CDR1 and CDR2 (germline): MDHEN, SYDVKM. The CDR3 loop spans 16 amino acids. The chain's CDR3 is CASSFEGTLNYNEQFF. The CDR3 DNA reads as TGTGCCAGCAGTTTCGAAGGGACTCTCAACTACAATGAGCAGTTCTTC.

The chain combines TRBV5-1 with TRBJ2-3; 10 bases line up with TRBD2. Germline V gene data show CDR1 as SGHRS and CDR2 as YFSETQ. This CDR3 spans 16 amino acids. V lost 2 bases, J lost 1 base, and 4 bases stayed unmatched. The CDR3 region is CASSLAGGPGTDTQYF. In DNA, the CDR3 is TGCGCCAGCAGCTTAGCGGGAGGGCCTGGCACAGATACGCAGTATTTT. The entire variable domain, with the rest obtained from reference TRBV5-1 and TRBJ2-3, is as follows: KAGVTQTPRYLIKTRGQQVTLSCSPISGHRSVSWYQQTPGQGLQFLFEYFSETQRNKGNFPGRFSGRQFSNSRSEMNVSTLELGDSALYLCASSLAGGPGTDTQYFGPGTRLTVL.

In DNA, the CDR3 is TGCGCCAGCAGCTTGTTCGGGGAAAACCTTAATTCACCCCTCCACTTT. Translated: CASSLFGENLNSPLHF. This chain uses TRBV5-1 with TRBJ1-6; no reliable D call. The CDR3 runs 16 residues. In germline, CDR1 is SGHRS, CDR2 YFSETQ. V was trimmed by 1 base and J by 6 bases, leaving 14 bases between them.

This clone was recorded only once. The rearrangement links TRBV3-1 (or the pseudogene TRBV3-2) to TRBJ2-1; 8 nucleotides line up with TRBD2. This CDR3 has 15 residues. Unmatched junction bases numbered 11, after V lost 5 bases and J lost 8 bases. CDR1 LGHDT and CDR2 YNNKEL come from the germline V gene (reference sequence). The CDR3 here is CASSNARGGIDEQFF. The CDR3 region has the DNA TGTGCCAGCAGCAACGCCCGGGGGGGGATCGATGAGCAGTTCTTC.

This rearrangement joins TRBV4-2 to TRBJ1-5, with 8 positions matching TRBD1. The germline V gene encodes CDR1 LGHNA and CDR2 YNFKEQ. Germline trimming cut 4 bases from V and 5 bases from J; bases unmatched to any gene: 7. CDR3 length: 15 amino acids. CDR3 DNA: TGTGCCAGCAGCCTTCGACAGGGGCCGGATCAGCCCCAGCATTTT. Protein sequence: CASSLRQGPDQPQHF.

V is TRBV6-2 or TRBV6-3 and J is TRBJ2-5; D is unresolved. Germline-derived CDR1 and CDR2 are MNHEY and SVGEGT. CDR3 size: 16 residues. V lost 2 bases and J lost 1, with 14 bases in between. The CDR3 sequence is CASSYMTGGPQETQYF. CDR3 DNA sequence: TGTGCCAGCAGTTACATGACGGGCGGACCCCAAGAGACCCAGTACTTC.

This clone was counted a single time. The chain links TRBV19 to TRBJ1-3, with D perhaps matching TRBD1 (5 bases). Germline CDR1 reads LNHDA; CDR2 reads SQIVND (reference sequence). This CDR3 comprises 15 residues. Deletions cut 3 bases from V and 0 bases from J, with 9 bases between. CDR3 region: CASSMGRISGNTIYF. The CDR3 DNA sequence: TGTGCCAGTAGTATGGGACGGATCTCTGGAAACACCATATATTTT.

This clone was detected a few times. The rearrangement joins TRBV11-1 to TRBJ2-1; no clear D. Trimming cost V 5 bases and J 4 bases, with 9 bases left between them. From germline, CDR1 is SGHAT and CDR2 FQDESV (reference sequence). This CDR3 is built from 13 residues. Written as DNA, the CDR3 is TGTGCCAGCAGCCCTGGATCTTACAATGAGCAGTTCTTC. As protein: CASSPGSYNEQFF.

V gene TRBV18 combines with J gene TRBJ2-1; D uncertain. Trimming took 6 bases from V and 0 from J, leaving 12 bases between them. Germline V gene lookup returns CDR1 KGHSH and CDR2 LQKENI. The CDR3 covers 15 residues. Here the CDR3 DNA reads TGTGCCAGCTCGCAAGATCAGAGCTCCTACAATGAGCAGTTCTTC. This sequence encodes CASSQDQSSYNEQFF.

This clone appeared a few times. The chain recombines TRBV2 with TRBJ2-1; 8 bases match TRBD1. The CDR3 runs to 15 residues. V was pared by 6 bases and J by 5 bases, with 9 bases of the junction left unmatched. Per the germline V gene, CDR1 is SNHLY and CDR2 is FYNNEI. The CDR3 nucleotides read TGTGCCAGCAGAATGGGGACAGGTCTGAACAATGAGCAGTTCTTC. Translation gives CASRMGTGLNNEQFF.

This chain uses TRBV28 with TRBJ2-7; D call uncertain. This CDR3 spans 12 amino acids. Germline CDR1 is MDHEN and CDR2 is SYDVKM. With 2 bases removed from V and 3 bases from J, the gap between germline ends came to 5 bases. This CDR3 is CASSLVGYEQYF. The CDR3 coding sequence is TGTGCCAGCAGTTTAGTTGGCTACGAGCAGTACTTC.

The chain combines TRBV7-6 with TRBJ1-1; D might be TRBD1 (5 bases). V lost 5 bases, J lost 3 bases, and 16 bases lay in between. The CDR3 has 15 residues. Germline loops: CDR1 SGHVS, CDR2 FNYEAQ. As DNA, the CDR3 is TGTGCCAGCAGCCACCTGGGACCCCAAGACACTGAAGCTTTCTTT. Its protein product is CASSHLGPQDTEAFF.